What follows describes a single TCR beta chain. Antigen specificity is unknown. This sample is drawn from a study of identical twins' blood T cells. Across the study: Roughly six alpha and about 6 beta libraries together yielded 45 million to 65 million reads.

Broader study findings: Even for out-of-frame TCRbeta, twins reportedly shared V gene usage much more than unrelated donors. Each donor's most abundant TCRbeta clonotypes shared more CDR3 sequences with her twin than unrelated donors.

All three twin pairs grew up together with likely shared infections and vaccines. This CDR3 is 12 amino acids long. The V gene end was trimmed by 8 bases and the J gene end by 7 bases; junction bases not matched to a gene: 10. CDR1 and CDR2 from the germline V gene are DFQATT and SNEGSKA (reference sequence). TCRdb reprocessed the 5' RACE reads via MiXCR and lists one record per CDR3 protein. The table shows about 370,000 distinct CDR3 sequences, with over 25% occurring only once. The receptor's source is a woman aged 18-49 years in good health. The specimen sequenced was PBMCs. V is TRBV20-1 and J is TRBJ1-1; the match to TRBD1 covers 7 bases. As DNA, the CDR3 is TGCAGTACCCGACAGGGTGTTGGTGAAGCTTTCTTT. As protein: CSTRQGVGEAFF.